Each of the 19 T cell receptor beta chains below was sequenced from the same sample in a study of blood T cell repertoires in COVID-19 (dated by TCRdb to the early 2020s). Library generation was performed with the immunoSEQ multiplex PCR assay. In its TCRdb copy, this immuneACCESS table keeps in-frame sequences only and misses some clones. Where compared with another copy, unresolved V genes explain less than half of these, and the others have no known cause. For this sample the table gives 300,000 to 350,000 clones, of which approximately 86% were detected only once. The top ten constitute about 4.2% of the sample. Sequencing was done on a sample of PBMCs or T cells enriched from blood (not recorded which). The receptor set was obtained from a middle-aged woman with acute COVID-19.

V gene TRBV10-3 combines with J gene TRBJ1-1, with 11 positions matching TRBD1. This CDR3 spans 14 amino acids. The V and J ends lost 4 bases and 4 bases, in that order; junction bases with no gene match: 2. Germline CDR1 is ENHRY and CDR2 is SYGVKD. CDR3 in DNA: TGTGCCATCAGTGGGGGGACAGGGGGCACTGAAGCTTTCTTT. Its protein is CAISGGTGGTEAFF.

The J gene is TRBJ2-7, the V gene TRBV6-5, with D perhaps TRBD1 (5 bases). CDR1 MNHEY and CDR2 SVGAGI come from the germline V gene. Trimming removed 2 bases from V and 4 bases from J, with 9 bases in between. The CDR3 covers 13 residues. DNA of the CDR3: TGTGCCAGCAGTTACCGGCAGGGTTACGAGCAGTACTTC. It codes for CASSYRQGYEQYF.

The chain recombines TRBV5-5 with TRBJ2-1, with D possibly being TRBD2 (7 bases). Between the trimmed V and J ends, which lost 8 bases and 6 bases, there was a span of 15 bases. The CDR3 loop spans 13 amino acids. Germline lookup yields CDR1 SGHKS and CDR2 YYEKEE (reference sequence). CDR3 sequence reads: CASSGQGFNEQFF. DNA of the CDR3: TGTGCCAGTAGCGGGCAGGGGTTCAATGAGCAGTTCTTC.

This clone ranks as medium-sized. The chain couples TRBV12-3 or TRBV12-4 to TRBJ1-1; 9 positions agree with TRBD1. V lost 1 base, J lost 10 bases, and 4 bases stayed unmatched. The CDR3 covers 13 residues. The CDR3 DNA is TGTGCCAGCAGTTTAGGCGGGACAGGGACAGCTTTCTTT. Encoded protein: CASSLGGTGTAFF.

This chain links TRBV29-1 with TRBJ1-5, with D perhaps matching TRBD1 (6 bases). Per the germline V gene, CDR1 is SQVTM and CDR2 is ANQGSEA. The ends were cut back, 6 bases at V and 3 bases at J, with 12 bases in the middle. The CDR3 totals 13 residues. CDR3 DNA sequence: TGCAGCGTAGCGGACAGAGTCAATCAGCCCCAGCATTTT. Protein product: CSVADRVNQPQHF.

This chain connects TRBV7-9 to TRBJ1-1; TRBD1 might be the D (5 bases). Trimming cost V 3 bases and J 3 bases, with 11 bases left between them. This CDR3 spans 14 amino acids. The germline V gene encodes CDR1 SEHNR and CDR2 FQNEAQ (reference sequence). CDR3 in DNA: TGTGCCAGCAGCTTTCGGCAGGGTTACACTGAAGCTTTCTTT. Translated: CASSFRQGYTEAFF.

The J gene is TRBJ2-3, the V gene TRBV6-5, with unresolved D. Deletions cut 7 bases from V and 6 bases from J, with 11 bases between. CDR3 length equals 12 residues. The germline V gene has CDR1 MNHEY and CDR2 SVGAGI. CDR3 in amino acids: CASTKIRDTQYF. The CDR3 nucleotides are TGTGCCAGCACCAAAATTCGGGATACGCAGTATTTT.

This chain links TRBV14 with TRBJ1-1; a possible D gene is TRBD1 (5 bases). V lost 0 bases and J 4 bases, leaving 15 bases between the germline ends. Germline CDR1 is SGHDN and CDR2 is FVKESK. The CDR3 runs 16 residues. The CDR3 region is CASSQDPPREGTEAFF. The CDR3 DNA sequence: TGTGCCAGCAGCCAAGATCCCCCCAGGGAGGGCACTGAAGCTTTCTTT.

The chain links TRBV7-2 to TRBJ2-2, with a tentative D call TRBD2 (6 bases). The V end lost 1 base, the J end lost 13 bases, and 13 bases lay between the germline ends. This CDR3 comprises 13 residues. From germline, CDR1 is SGHTA and CDR2 FQGNSA. CDR3 residues: CASSLGRSEGLFF. CDR3 sequence (DNA): TGTGCCAGCAGCTTAGGACGGTCGGAGGGGCTGTTTTTT.

J is TRBJ2-7 and V is TRBV18; 11 nucleotides match TRBD1. The ends lost 8 bases at V and 3 bases at J; junction bases unmatched: 6. The CDR3 loop spans 14 amino acids. Germline CDR1 and CDR2: KGHSH and LQKENI. The CDR3 here is CASRAGTGGYEQYF. The CDR3 nucleotides read TGTGCCAGCCGCGCCGGGACAGGGGGCTACGAGCAGTACTTC. Full variable domain (outside the CDR3, taken from reference TRBV18 and TRBJ2-7): NAGVMQNPRHLVRRRGQEARLRCSPMKGHSHVYWYRQLPEEGLKFMVYLQKENIIDESGMPKERFSAEFPKEGPSILRIQQVVRGDSAAYFCASRAGTGGYEQYFGPGTRLTVT.

The chain links TRBV12-3 or TRBV12-4 to TRBJ2-3; tentative D call: TRBD1 (5 bases). The CDR3 is made up of 13 amino acids. The V and J ends lost 11 bases and 1 base respectively, with 13 bases between them. CDR3 region: CAFSRRGTDTQYF. The DNA for the CDR3 is TGTGCCTTCAGCCGCAGGGGCACAGATACGCAGTATTTT.

The chain couples TRBV2 to TRBJ2-6; D remains unclear. Trimming cost V 5 bases and J 3 bases, with 2 bases left between them. Germline V gives CDR1 SNHLY, CDR2 FYNNEI. CDR3 size: 12 residues. The CDR3 region is CASSRGANVLTF. The CDR3 bases are TGTGCCAGCAGTCGTGGGGCCAACGTCCTGACTTTC.

The CDR3 sequence is CASSFQGTTEAFF. In DNA form, the CDR3 reads TGTGCCAGCAGTTTTCAGGGGACCACTGAAGCTTTCTTT. The chain links TRBV12-3 or TRBV12-4 to TRBJ1-1; D might be TRBD1 (6 bases). CDR3 length: 13 residues. V lost 3 bases and J lost 4, with 9 bases in between.

The chain joins TRBV6-5 to TRBJ2-1, with D perhaps matching TRBD2 (6 bases). The V gene's germline CDR1 is MNHEY and CDR2 SVGAGI. V lost 6 bases and J 5 bases, leaving 14 bases between the germline ends. The CDR3 sequence is 14 residues long. The CDR3 reads CASRKSGVNNEQFF. DNA for the CDR3: TGTGCCAGCAGGAAATCGGGGGTAAACAATGAGCAGTTCTTC.

This chain connects TRBV21-1 to TRBJ2-2; the table calls TRBD1, which could not be checked here. TRBV21-1 is noted as a pseudogene. This CDR3 contains 18 residues. CDR3 nucleotides: TGTGCCAGCAGCAAAGTAACGACCGGGACAGGCGACGCCGGGGAGCTGTTTTTT. Translation gives CASSKVTTGTGDAGELFF.

This clone showed up just a few times. The chain recombines TRBV7-2 with TRBJ2-4; TRBD1 matches 8 bases. CDR1 is SGHTA and CDR2 is FQGNSA in the germline V gene. CDR3 length equals 17 residues. V lost 2 bases, J lost 3 bases, and 9 bases stayed unmatched. CDR3 bases: TGTGCCAGCAGCTTATCGCTGACAGGGGCCGGCAAAAACATTCAGTACTTC. Translation gives CASSLSLTGAGKNIQYF. The entire variable domain, with the rest obtained from reference TRBV7-2 and TRBJ2-4, is as follows: GAGVSQSPSNKVTEKGKDVELRCDPISGHTALYWYRQSLGQGLEFLIYFQGNSAPDKSGLPSDRFSAERTGGSVSTLTIQRTQQEDSAVYLCASSLSLTGAGKNIQYFGAGTRLSVL.

V usage is TRBV9 and J usage is TRBJ1-6; D gene unclear. V was shortened by 1 base and J by 5 bases, with 4 bases between the two germline ends. Germline CDR1 is SGDLS and CDR2 is YYNGEE. This CDR3 spans 13 amino acids. The CDR3 sequence: CASSVSDNSPLHF. The CDR3, as DNA: TGTGCCAGCAGCGTATCTGATAATTCACCCCTCCACTTT.

A remark on this clone: This sample includes further DNA sequences coding for the same CDR3. In DNA, the CDR3 is TGCGCCAGCAGCCAGGGACTAGCGGGGTATTACGAGCAGTACTTC. Translating gives CASSQGLAGYYEQYF. V and J are TRBV4-1 and TRBJ2-7; 13 positions match TRBD2. The CDR3 is made up of 15 amino acids. Losses at the gene ends were 3 bases for V and 4 bases for J; bases not matched to a gene: 3. Germline V gene sequence: CDR1 MGHRA, CDR2 YSYEKL.

The rearrangement links TRBV18 to TRBJ2-5, with 14 positions matching TRBD2. The length of the CDR3 is 16 residues. Losses at the gene ends were 0 bases for V and 7 bases for J; bases not matched to a gene: 4. Germline CDR1 and CDR2: KGHSH and LQKENI. This CDR3 is CASSPPGLAGAGTQYF. For the CDR3, the DNA is TGTGCCAGCTCACCACCGGGACTAGCGGGAGCCGGGACCCAGTACTTC.